These 22 T cell receptor beta chains originate from one sample sequenced in a study of blood T cell repertoires in COVID-19. The assay was immunoSEQ multiplex PCR, and TCRdb's table has in-frame clones only and misses some. The sample includes tens of thousands of clones, just under 85% of them seen just once. The sequencing sample was made of peripheral blood. The receptors derive from a man aged 50 to 59 with active COVID-19.

This chain uses TRBV18 with TRBJ2-7; 11 bases agree with TRBD2. This CDR3 has 19 residues. Losses at the gene ends were 3 bases for V and 2 bases for J; bases not matched to a gene: 15. Germline values: CDR1 KGHSH, CDR2 LQKENI. The DNA of the CDR3 is TGTGCCAGCTCACCGGGAGGGACTAGCGGAGGGATGGGAACCTACGAGCAGTACTTC. Translation: CASSPGGTSGGMGTYEQYF.

This clone was observed once. V is TRBV5-4 and J is TRBJ1-2; no reliable D call. This CDR3 is 15 amino acids long. Deletions cut 4 bases from V and 5 bases from J, with 18 bases between. Germline CDR1 reads SGHNT; CDR2 reads YYREEE (reference sequence). Here the CDR3 reads CASSNDGGKAYGYTF. CDR3 sequence (DNA): TGTGCCAGCAGCAACGACGGAGGAAAGGCGTATGGCTACACCTTC.

The chain combines TRBV3-1 (or the pseudogene TRBV3-2) with TRBJ2-1; 13 bases agree with TRBD2. With V trimmed by 0 bases and J by 7 bases, 6 bases remained unmatched. Germline CDR1 LGHDT, CDR2 YNNKEL (reference sequence). The CDR3 spans 17 residues. The DNA for the CDR3 is TGTGCCAGCAGCCAAGATCGTGAGACTAGCGGGAGGAATGAGCAGTTCTTC. This codes for CASSQDRETSGRNEQFF.

The V call is TRBV9, the J call TRBJ2-7; D perhaps matches TRBD1 (5 bases). Germline-derived CDR1 and CDR2 are SGDLS and YYNGEE. The V end was cut by 5 bases, the J end by 3 bases, with 15 bases between. The CDR3 is made up of 14 amino acids. The CDR3 here is CASSFLGAGYEQYF. DNA for the CDR3: TGTGCCAGCAGTTTCCTAGGGGCCGGCTACGAGCAGTACTTC.

The chain couples TRBV5-6 to TRBJ2-4; D not resolved. Trimming shortened V by 0 bases and J by 9 bases, and 13 bases separated the two germline ends. The CDR3 has 14 amino acids. CDR1 and CDR2 from the germline V gene are SGHDT and YYEEEE. The DNA of the CDR3 is TGTGCCAGCAGCTTGGACGTATACCCGGGCATTCAGTACTTC. It is translated as CASSLDVYPGIQYF. The full variable domain, its missing parts supplied by reference TRBV5-6 and TRBJ2-4, is DAGVTQSPTHLIKTRGQQVTLRCSPKSGHDTVSWYQQALGQGPQFIFQYYEEEERQRGNFPDRFSGHQFPNYSSELNVNALLLGDSALYLCASSLDVYPGIQYFGAGTRLSVL.

This clone was seen only a few times. The chain uses TRBV21-1 and TRBJ1-1; whether TRBD1, the table's D call, matches the DNA was not checked. TRBV21-1 constitutes a pseudogene. This CDR3 comprises 16 residues. The DNA for the CDR3 is TGTGCCAGCAGGCAATCACCCGGCAGGGGGCCCACTGAAGCTTTCTTT. It codes for CASRQSPGRGPTEAFF.

This chain joins TRBV29-1 and TRBJ2-7; 7 bases agree with TRBD2. The CDR3 has 15 amino acids. J gave up 2 bases and V 0 bases, and 7 bases lay outside the gene matches. Germline V gene sequence: CDR1 SQVTM, CDR2 ANQGSEA. Here the CDR3 reads CSVEDRASGTYEQYF. As DNA, the CDR3 is TGCAGCGTTGAAGATCGGGCTAGCGGAACCTACGAGCAGTACTTC.

The CDR3 region has the DNA TGTGCCAGCAGTGAAGAGAGGAGCACCGGGGAGCTGTTTTTT. Its translation is CASSEERSTGELFF. The chain couples TRBV2 to TRBJ2-2; D is unresolved. V was cut by 1 base and J by 4 bases, with 7 bases left in between. This CDR3 has 14 residues. Looked up from germline, CDR1 is SNHLY and CDR2 is FYNNEI.

The chain combines TRBV29-1 with TRBJ2-7; TRBD1 agrees at 9 bases. This CDR3 spans 16 amino acids. CDR1 SQVTM and CDR2 ANQGSEA come from the germline V gene. With V trimmed by 7 bases and J by 0 bases, 13 bases remained unmatched. CDR3 sequence reads: CSAASERTGVSYEQYF. The CDR3, as DNA: TGCAGCGCCGCAAGTGAGCGGACAGGGGTCTCCTACGAGCAGTACTTC.

This rearrangement joins TRBV19 to TRBJ1-5; 7 positions agree with TRBD1. Trimming at V came to 8 bases and at J to 9 bases, leaving 13 bases not matched to a gene. CDR1 LNHDA and CDR2 SQIVND come from the germline V gene (reference sequence). This CDR3 contains 14 residues. The CDR3 protein is CASGRDSGRGPQHF. The CDR3 DNA is TGTGCCAGTGGGCGGGACAGCGGACGTGGGCCCCAGCATTTT.

The V call is TRBV4-3, the J call TRBJ2-7, with TRBD2 matching 9 bases. The CDR3 spans 16 residues. V shed 0 bases, J shed 1 base, and the junction held 4 bases outside the gene matches. In germline, CDR1 is LGHNA, CDR2 YSLEER. The CDR3 coding sequence is TGCGCCAGCAGCCAAGAAAGCGGGGGGCTTTCCTACGAGCAGTACTTC. Its protein is CASSQESGGLSYEQYF.

The chain is built from TRBV5-1 and TRBJ2-1; D is unresolved. V shed 2 bases and J shed 8 bases, with 14 bases lying between them. In germline, CDR1 is SGHRS, CDR2 YFSETQ. The CDR3 covers 14 residues. CDR3 in DNA: TGCGCCAGCAGCTTTATTCTAAGCAGCGATGAGCAGTTCTTC. Translation gives CASSFILSSDEQFF. Full variable domain (remainder filled in from reference TRBV5-1 and TRBJ2-1): KAGVTQTPRYLIKTRGQQVTLSCSPISGHRSVSWYQQTPGQGLQFLFEYFSETQRNKGNFPGRFSGRQFSNSRSEMNVSTLELGDSALYLCASSFILSSDEQFFGPGTRLTVL.

V is TRBV7-9 and J is TRBJ1-6, with D possibly matching TRBD1 (5 bases). Trimming stripped 6 bases from V and 5 bases from J, with 11 bases between. From germline, CDR1 is SEHNR and CDR2 FQNEAQ (reference sequence). The CDR3 is 14 amino acids. The CDR3 DNA reads as TGTGCCAGCAGACCAGACAGTAATAATTCACCCCTCCACTTT. Its protein product is CASRPDSNNSPLHF.

This chain links TRBV14 with TRBJ2-2; 9 nucleotides match TRBD2. V shed 1 base and J 1 base; nucleotides not matched to a gene: 7. This CDR3 has 18 residues. Per germline, CDR1 SGHDN and CDR2 FVKESK. The CDR3 loop is CASSQVFSGRRNTGELFF. The CDR3 coding sequence is TGTGCCAGCAGCCAAGTCTTTAGCGGGAGAAGGAACACCGGGGAGCTGTTTTTT.

The chain links TRBV6-5 to TRBJ1-6; 9 positions match TRBD1. V trimming: 6 bases; J trimming: 10 bases; junction bases outside the gene matches: 7. The CDR3 runs 14 residues. In germline, CDR1 is MNHEY, CDR2 SVGAGI. For the CDR3, the DNA is TGTGCCAGCAGCAGGACAGGGGACAGGTCACCCCTCCACTTT. As protein: CASSRTGDRSPLHF.

This clone has only a few counts. The chain is built from TRBV2 and TRBJ2-5, with 9 bases identical to TRBD1. CDR1 and CDR2 from the germline V gene are SNHLY and FYNNEI. This CDR3 spans 14 amino acids. V shed 6 bases, J shed 5 bases, and the junction held 7 bases outside the gene matches. The CDR3 sequence is CASRKQGAGETQYF. In DNA form, the CDR3 reads TGTGCCAGCAGGAAACAGGGGGCAGGGGAGACCCAGTACTTC.

The V call is TRBV2, the J call TRBJ2-1, with a tentative D call TRBD2 (6 bases). CDR3 size: 12 residues. CDR1 and CDR2 from the germline V gene are SNHLY and FYNNEI. Trimming stripped 6 bases from V and 8 bases from J, with 11 bases between. The CDR3 protein is CASRGGVDEQFF. The CDR3 DNA reads TGTGCCAGCAGGGGGGGAGTGGATGAGCAGTTCTTC.

This rearrangement joins TRBV2 to TRBJ1-2; D is unclear. V was shortened by 0 bases and J by 4 bases, with 9 bases between the two germline ends. Germline assignment: CDR1 SNHLY and CDR2 FYNNEI. This CDR3 has 14 amino acids. CDR3 region: CASSEAPGGYGYTF. The CDR3 nucleotides are TGTGCCAGCAGTGAAGCGCCAGGAGGCTATGGCTACACCTTC.

This chain uses TRBV5-1 with TRBJ2-3, with D possibly matching TRBD2 (5 bases). The CDR3 covers 16 residues. Germline CDR1 is SGHRS and CDR2 is YFSETQ. Trimming removed 0 bases at V and 4 bases at J, with 15 bases between. The CDR3 DNA is TGCGCCAGCAGCTTGGCCCGGGGTGTTGTCGCAGATACGCAGTATTTT. It specifies CASSLARGVVADTQYF. Looking up the rest from reference TRBV5-1 and TRBJ2-3 gives the full variable domain: KAGVTQTPRYLIKTRGQQVTLSCSPISGHRSVSWYQQTPGQGLQFLFEYFSETQRNKGNFPGRFSGRQFSNSRSEMNVSTLELGDSALYLCASSLARGVVADTQYFGPGTRLTVL.

The rearrangement uses TRBV14 and TRBJ2-3; D gene unclear. The V end lost 0 bases, the J end lost 2 bases, and 21 bases lay between the germline ends. The CDR3 is made up of 19 amino acids. Germline V lookup: CDR1 SGHDN, CDR2 FVKESK. This CDR3 reads CASSQEGEVLPVYTDTQYF. The CDR3 bases are TGTGCCAGCAGCCAAGAAGGAGAAGTCCTGCCGGTTTACACAGATACGCAGTATTTT. Supplemented by reference TRBV14 and TRBJ2-3, the full variable domain reads EAGVTQFPSHSVIEKGQTVTLRCDPISGHDNLYWYRRVMGKEIKFLLHFVKESKQDESGMPNNRFLAERTGGTYSTLKVQPAELEDSGVYFCASSQEGEVLPVYTDTQYFGPGTRLTVL.

The chain joins TRBV9 to TRBJ1-5; D ambiguous. V was cut by 0 bases and J by 7 bases, with 8 bases left in between. The CDR3 has 13 amino acids. CDR1 and CDR2 from the germline V gene are SGDLS and YYNGEE. CDR3 in DNA: TGTGCCAGCAGCGTAGCAGACTCGCAGCCCCAGCATTTT. Translation gives CASSVADSQPQHF. The full variable domain, with the rest looked up from reference TRBV9 and TRBJ1-5, is DSGVTQTPKHLITATGQRVTLRCSPRSGDLSVYWYQQSLDQGLQFLIQYYNGEERAKGNILERFSAQQFPDLHSELNLSSLELGDSALYFCASSVADSQPQHFGDGTRLSIL.

The V gene is TRBV7-2, the J gene TRBJ2-1; 7 bases fit TRBD2. Germline assignment: CDR1 SGHTA and CDR2 FQGNSA. The J segment lost 2 bases and the V segment lost 2 bases, leaving 3 bases of the junction unmatched. This CDR3 contains 15 residues. The CDR3 spells CASSLYLAAYNEQFF. The CDR3 DNA follows: TGTGCCAGCAGCTTATACCTAGCGGCCTACAATGAGCAGTTCTTC.